This note documents a single TCR beta chain sequence. The data derive from a study of T-cell memory formation after mild COVID-19. Across the whole study: Largely donor-specific sequence clusters came from a couple of donors.

One entry per CDR3 protein results from TCRdb running MiXCR on the 5' RACE reads. The sample carries approximately 570,000 distinct CDR3 sequences, 15% to 20% recorded once. Source material: PBMCs or a T cell subset sorted from them (not recorded which). The receptor's source is an adult woman who had mild COVID-19 (a few samples of this study predate the infection). Cell type and time point are not known.

CDR3 sequence reads: CATSDLPGRDAENEQFF. The CDR3 nucleotides read TGTGCCACCAGTGATTTGCCGGGCAGGGACGCTGAGAATGAGCAGTTCTTC. V is TRBV24-1 and J is TRBJ2-1; D is tentatively TRBD1 or TRBD2 (5 bases each). The CDR3 is 17 residues long. The V end lost 0 bases, the J end lost 7 bases, and 18 bases lay between the germline ends. In germline, CDR1 is KGHDR, CDR2 SFDVKD.